Below are 8 T cell receptor beta chains sequenced from a single sample in a study of CD8+ T cells in alopecia areata. Separation of pooled cutaneous lymph node cells was by sorting with CD4, CD8alpha, NKG2D, NKG2ACE and other markers. As the sequencing template, cDNA was produced by extracting RNA and reverse transcribing it. Generated by immunoSEQ multiplex PCR, the TCRdb table keeps only in-frame clones and is missing some. Observed in the sample are 270,000 or so clones, none of them singletons. The sequencing input was CD4+ T cells sorted from a lymph node. The receptors originated from a C3H/HeJ mouse with alopecia areata. This mouse strain has H2-k as its MHC haplotype.

With regard to this clone: The gene names given are mouse names. The read stops 4 residues short of the end of the CDR3; the missing end is completed from the germline J gene. V usage is TRBV13-3 and J usage is TRBJ2-5, with 14 positions matching TRBD2. From germline, CDR1 is NNHDY and CDR2 SYVADS. The CDR3 is made up of 16 amino acids. This chain's CDR3 is CASRPGLGGRSDTQYF. Incomplete CDR3 DNA: TGTGCCAGCAGGCCGGGACTGGGGGGGCGCTCGGAC.

Worth noting for this clone: Germline and genes: mouse. From the germline J gene comes the end of the CDR3, since the read stops 4 residues before it. V and J are TRBV13-1 and TRBJ1-1; 10 bases align to TRBD1. CDR1 NSHNY and CDR2 SYGAGN come from the germline V gene. This CDR3 contains 15 residues. V lost 2 bases to trimming and J lost 3 bases; unmatched junction nucleotides: 4. The chain's CDR3 is CASSEDRGHDTEVFF. Incomplete CDR3 DNA: TGTGCCAGCAGTGAAGACAGGGGGCACGACACA.

Turning to this clone: Gene names refer to mouse genes. With the read ending 4 residues before the CDR3 end, the germline J gene is used to fill in that end. The J gene is TRBJ2-3, the V gene TRBV13-1, with 10 bases that match TRBD1. Germline CDR1 NSHNY, CDR2 SYGAGN. The CDR3 is 15 amino acids. Trimming removed 3 bases from V and 4 bases from J; junction bases left unmatched: 5. CDR3 DNA (partial): TGTGCCAGCAGTGTCGTGGGACAGGGGACAGAA. It encodes CASSVVGQGTE. The full CDR3 is CASSVVGQGTETLYF.

This clone has just a few counts. Gene names refer to mouse genes. With the read ending 4 residues before the CDR3 end, the germline J gene is used to fill in that end. The chain combines TRBV1 with TRBJ2-4; D perhaps matches TRBD1 (5 bases). In germline, CDR1 is NSQYPW, CDR2 LRSPGD (reference sequence). The CDR3 extends over 15 amino acids. Between the trimmed V and J ends, which lost 3 bases and 2 bases, there was a span of 12 bases. CDR3 region: CTCSAASGNQNTLYF. The sequenced CDR3 bases are TGCACCTGCAGTGCCGCCTCAGGGAATCAAAAC. The variable domain in full, completed from reference TRBV1 and TRBJ2-4, reads VTLLEQNPRWRLVPRGQAVNLRCILKNSQYPWMSWYQQDLQKQLQWLFTLRSPGDKEVKSLPGADYLATRVTDTELRLQVANMSQGRTLYCTCSAASGNQNTLYFGAGTRLSVL.

Points on this clone: Gene labels here are mouse ones. Read data end 4 residues before the CDR3 end; the end is taken from the germline J gene. The sample carries other DNA sequences with the same CDR3. The chain has TRBV13-1 and TRBJ1-2; 8 bases are shared with TRBD1. The CDR3 extends over 15 amino acids. With V trimmed by 3 bases and J by 0 bases, 4 bases remained unmatched. Germline V CDR1 and CDR2: NSHNY, SYGAGN. The CDR3 DNA, read in part, is TGTGCCAGCAGTGGAGACAGGGGAGCAAACTCC. It codes for CASSGDRGANS. The CDR3 reads in full as CASSGDRGANSDYTF.

This clone was detected a few times. Gene names are the mouse ones. The sequenced fragment ends 4 residues before the CDR3 boundary, so the rest is inferred from the germline J gene. The chain couples TRBV13-2 to TRBJ2-1, with 10 bases fitting TRBD2. The CDR3 runs to 17 residues. Trimming cost V 1 base and J 0 bases; bases outside gene matches: 4. The germline gives CDR1 NNHNN, CDR2 SYGAGS (reference sequence). CDR3 sequence reads: CASGDPWGGYNYAEQFF. The sequenced CDR3 bases are TGTGCCAGCGGTGATCCCTGGGGGGGCTATAACTATGCT.

In regard to this clone: Genes here carry mouse names. With the read ending 4 residues before the CDR3 end, the germline J gene is used to fill in that end. This specimen includes other DNA sequences encoding the same CDR3. V is TRBV1 and J is TRBJ2-2; D is uncertain. There are 16 residues in the CDR3. Germline assignment: CDR1 NSQYPW and CDR2 LRSPGD (reference sequence). With 0 bases removed from V and 0 bases from J, the gap between germline ends came to 8 bases. The CDR3 DNA, read in part, is TGCACCTGCAGTGCAGATAGGCTGGCAAACACCGGG. Its translation is CTCSADRLANTG. The whole CDR3 sequence reads CTCSADRLANTGQLYF.

This clone was observed a few times. Germline and genes here are mouse. Coverage ceases 4 residues before the CDR3 finishes, and the germline J gene fills in the end. This chain links TRBV19 with TRBJ2-1, with TRBD1 as a possible D gene (6 bases). The CDR3 is made up of 13 amino acids. Trimming removed 5 bases from V and 5 bases from J, with 11 bases in between. In germline, CDR1 is FNHDT, CDR2 SITEND (reference sequence). CDR3 DNA (partial): TGTGCCAGCAGGGACAGAAAAAATGCT. It yields the protein CASRDRKNA. In full, the CDR3 is CASRDRKNAEQFF.